This TCR beta chain was found in a study of circulating and synovial CD4+ cells in juvenile arthritis. Study-wide points: These repertoires were less diverse than bulk blood CD4 repertoires.

A word on this clone: Its specificity is not known.

Assay used: immunoSEQ multiplex PCR; TCRdb lists only in-frame clones, some missing. The sample yields tens of thousands of clones, roughly 96% seen once. The germline V and J ends were trimmed by 6 bases and 0 bases, with 14 bases remaining between them. Germline V gives CDR1 SNHLY, CDR2 FYNNEI. The CDR3 totals 16 residues. Sequencing was done on a sample of CD4+ T cells from blood. The receptor was isolated from a human donor with juvenile idiopathic arthritis. The gene calls are TRBV2 and TRBJ1-4; a possible D gene is TRBD1 (5 bases). The CDR3 sequence: CASRGRVTATNEKLFF. CDR3 coding DNA: TGTGCCAGCAGGGGCCGTGTGACAGCAACTAATGAAAAACTGTTTTTT.